This T cell receptor beta chain was sequenced in a study of blood T cell repertoires in COVID-19. Study-wide background: Both acute and convalescent COVID-19 samples were obtained from the United States, Italy and Spain. From T cells, B-cell-depleted T cells, or PBMCs came the material, which was cDNA or gDNA.

In the study's own analysis: Nucleated cell counts were estimated from reference gene primer amplification. Assay used: immunoSEQ multiplex PCR; TCRdb lists only in-frame clones, some missing. That table is the source of V, J and clone size, and D and trimming were worked out from the DNA. The sample consists of 300,000 or so clones, over 75% of them appearing once. This CDR3 comprises 13 residues. V gave up 9 bases and J gave up 6 bases, with 17 bases separating them. This chain links TRBV12-3 or TRBV12-4 with TRBJ1-1; D unresolved. Sequencing input: peripheral blood. The source is a woman between 45 and 65 years old who had recovered from COVID-19. CDR3 residues: CASSSTKGAEAFF. As DNA, the CDR3 is TGTGCCAGTTCATCCACCAAGGGAGCTGAAGCTTTCTTT.